The present T cell receptor beta chain was sequenced within a study of blood T cell repertoires in COVID-19. Germline lookup yields CDR1 MNHEY and CDR2 SVGEGT. Trimming cost V 6 bases and J 8 bases, with 10 bases left between them. CDR3 size: 11 residues. This clone was counted between two and nine times. Recovery among Cohort 3 donors was established by two negative PCRs, clearance, or symptom resolution. Libraries were prepared by immunoSEQ multiplex PCR; TCRdb keeps only in-frame clonotypes and omits some of them. The sample records over 250,000 clones, roughly nine tenths being singletons. Sequenced input: PBMCs or T cells enriched from blood (not recorded which). The TCR originated in a man aged 55 to 70 who had recovered from COVID-19. This sequence joins TRBV6-2 or TRBV6-3 and TRBJ1-2; D uncertain. CDR3 region: CASSRLGGYTF. As DNA, the CDR3 is TGTGCCAGCAGCCGCCTCGGGGGCTACACCTTC.